Each of the 4 T cell receptor beta chains below was sequenced from the same sample in a study of T cells expressing NK-cell markers (dated by TCRdb to the early 2020s). Libraries were built with 5' RACE. For sequencing, an Illumina HiSeq 2000 was employed. Once TCRdb had reprocessed the reads, it stored one entry per CDR3 protein sequence and supplied no DNA. The data table for this sample lists some 390,000 distinct CDR3 sequences. Around a tenth of the sample rests with the top ten. Sequenced input: blood T cells: a sorted CD56 or NKG2C T cell subset, CD4+ or CD8+ T cells, or bulk PBMC T cells (not recorded which). Every receptor here comes from a woman in her fifties or sixties in good health. Donor details come from another sample of the same person, matched by shared clones.

This chain connects TRBV6-1 to TRBJ2-5; TCRdb designates TRBD2, a call that cannot be tested without DNA. Germline CDR1 reads MNHNS; CDR2 reads SASEGT. The CDR3 length is 16 residues. CDR3: CASSEIEKRGVLTQYF.

The rearrangement links TRBV10-3 to TRBJ2-1; TCRdb's D call of TRBD2 is untestable without DNA. Per the germline V gene, CDR1 is ENHRY and CDR2 is SYGVKD. The CDR3 extends over 19 amino acids. The CDR3 sequence: CAISEGLAGGTSSYNEQFF.

V is TRBV30 and J is TRBJ2-1; TCRdb indicates TRBD1, and absent DNA this call remains unverified. Germline CDR1 GTSNPN, CDR2 SVGIG (reference sequence). The CDR3 runs 15 residues. The CDR3 sequence is CAWSRDRVMGNEQFF.

The J gene is TRBJ2-7, the V gene TRBV12-3 or TRBV12-4; TCRdb designates TRBD2, a call that cannot be tested without DNA. The CDR3 runs to 16 residues. CDR3 amino acids: CASSSLTGGREAEQYF.